This TCR beta chain was retrieved from a study of blood T cells in healthy people across ages (dated by TCRdb to between 2014 and 2017). The study in broad terms: In model experiments, template switching captured roughly one uniquely barcoded TCR beta cDNA molecule for every two T cells. Using deep sequencing normalized with unique cDNA molecular identifiers, the study measured how TCR beta repertoire diversity changes with age. The donors were divided into four age groups: young (average 16 years), middle-aged (approximately 39), aged (about 62) and long-lived (about 84). To avoid experimental bias, donors of different ages were spread randomly across the sequencing lanes. Two additional independent replicas of 1 million unique cDNA reads from the same blood draw were analyzed for two donors (one aged 18 to 29 and one aged 80 or older).

On this clonotype itself: What this receptor recognizes is not known. Base qualities are not recorded, but no much larger clone differs from it by a single base.

The donors were 40 or so Caucasian individuals from Russia, aged roughly 6 to 100 years, who were systemically healthy. About 9.6 milliliters of peripheral blood were collected from each donor into EDTA-treated Vacutainer tubes. Ficoll-Paque density-gradient centrifugation was used to isolate PBMCs, with at least 6.5 million obtained per sample. Trizol reagent was used to extract total RNA from PBMCs, with at least 6 micrograms per sample. Naive CD45RAhigh/CD27high T cell percentages were measured by flow cytometry on a PBMC aliquot from every donor. Reading from cysteine to phenylalanine, the CDR3 counts 14 amino acids. Only CDR3 DNA is held: 42 bases, read in frame from base 1. At the junction V is shortened by 4 bases and J by 2 bases, with 11 bases in between. The germline V gene (reference sequence) sets CDR1 to LNHDA and CDR2 to SQIVND. The paper's findings and limits, for the study overall: As age increased, observed TCR beta diversity per million T cells dropped in a roughly linear way, and a significant reduction was already evident by age 40. Estimates of total diversity based on one million sequenced T cells were considered lower bounds and underestimates. The percentage of naive T cells measured by flow cytometry correlated strongly with observed TCR beta diversity. The CMV infection status of donors was not known, potentially confounding age-related changes in expanded clonotypes. Since profiling was done on bulk unsorted PBMCs, naive and antigen-experienced compartments could not be conclusively compared. Compared with the aged group, the long-lived group had more naive CD4+ T cells, fewer expanded clones and increased TCR diversity, a pattern suggesting age selection.

The protocol used for the library was 5' RACE. These reads were obtained on an Illumina HiSeq 2500. A second PCR of roughly 6 to 11 cycles was performed with a sample-barcoded 5' primer and a J-beta primer mix. Each TCR beta cDNA molecule received a unique molecular identifier from a template-switch 5' adaptor carrying 12 random nucleotides. At least 2.5 million CDR3-containing paired-end reads were obtained from each sample. First-strand cDNA synthesis was performed from all RNA using the Mint cDNA synthesis kit, with priming by a TRBC-specific oligonucleotide. All cDNA was treated with uracil-DNA glycosylase and then went through a first 18-cycle PCR with the universal primers M1SS and BC2_uni_R. As for the original processing: For normalization, 1 million high-quality reads were randomly selected from each sample, with every read carrying a distinct molecular identifier. Reads with shared molecular identifiers were discarded instead of being binned into consensus sequences. MiTCR, with a Q25 quality threshold and the strictest error-elimination algorithm, was used for CDR3 identification, clonotype clustering and error correction. A nonparametric unseen species model with Euler transformation was used to estimate lower-bound total TCR beta diversity. TCRdb cleaned the public reads at Q25 with fastp, built clones with MiXCR and kept in-frame beta chains. Merged by CDR3 protein, the rows form single entries marked with the most common genes and DNA. In this record, the V and J calls reflect TCRdb's handling and not the investigators' own analysis. For this sample there are fewer than 800,000 distinct CDR3 sequences; around half appear just once. The ten most abundant clones make up around a third of the sample.

The sequenced material came from blood. The chain uses TRBV19 and TRBJ1-2; a confident D gene designation cannot be given. The receptor was isolated from a woman aged 55-75 years in good health. The CDR3 protein sequence reads: CASSTTTKNYGYTF. Here is the DNA: TGTGCCAGTAGTACAACGACAAAGAACTATGGCTACACCTTC.